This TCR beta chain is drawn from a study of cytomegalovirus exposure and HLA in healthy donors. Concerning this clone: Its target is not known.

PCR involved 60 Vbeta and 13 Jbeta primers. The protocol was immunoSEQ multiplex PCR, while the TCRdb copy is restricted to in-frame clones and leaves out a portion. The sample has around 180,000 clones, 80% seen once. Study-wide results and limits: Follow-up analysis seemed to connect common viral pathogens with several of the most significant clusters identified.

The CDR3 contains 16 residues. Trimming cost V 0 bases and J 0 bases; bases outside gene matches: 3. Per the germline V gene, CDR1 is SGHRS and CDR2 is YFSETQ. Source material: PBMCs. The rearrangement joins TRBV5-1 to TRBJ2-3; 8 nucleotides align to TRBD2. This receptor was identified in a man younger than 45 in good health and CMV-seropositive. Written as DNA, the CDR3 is TGCGCCAGCAGCTTGGAAACGGGGGGGAGCACAGATACGCAGTATTTT. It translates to CASSLETGGSTDTQYF.